These T cell receptor beta chains were read from a single sample in a study of PD-1 blockade in classical Hodgkin lymphoma. Sequenced by immunoSEQ multiplex PCR; TCRdb stores in-frame clones only, minus some. Of some 25,000 clones in the sample, around 90% were seen once. Sequences were derived from CD8+ T cells from blood, sampled at baseline. All receptors come from a human donor with classical Hodgkin lymphoma. Each CDR3 is given with its conserved first and last residue. A D gene is named only where the DNA matches it firmly. Part of the rows lack a size; the others show once, few, many or a class for expanded clones.

D gene | CDR3 length | J gene | V gene | clone size | CDR3 DNA | CDR3 protein
. | 14 | TRBJ2-5 | TRBV28 | . | TGTGCCAGCAGTCACCGGGACTTCCAAGAGACCCAGTACTTC | CASSHRDFQETQYF
TRBD1 | 16 | TRBJ1-4 | TRBV9 | . | TGTGCCAGCAGCCAAGGAGGACAGGGGTCAGGGGAAAAACTGTTTTTT | CASSQGGQGSGEKLFF
TRBD1 | 14 | TRBJ2-1 | TRBV29-1 | . | TGCAGCGCCTGGACAGGGCGAGATCGGGATGAGCAGTTCTTC | CSAWTGRDRDEQFF
. | 11 | TRBJ2-7 | TRBV10-3 | . | TGTGCCATCAGTAAAGGGGACGAGCAGTACTTC | CAISKGDEQYF
. | 14 | TRBJ2-3 | TRBV28 | . | TGTGCCAGCAGTTTCTCTAGTAGCACAGATACGCAGTATTTT | CASSFSSSTDTQYF
. | 15 | TRBJ2-7 | TRBV7-9 | . | TGTGCCAGCAGTTCCACTACACGGGACCCCTACGAGCAGTACTTC | CASSSTTRDPYEQYF
TRBD2 | 15 | TRBJ2-7 | TRBV28 | . | TGTGCCAGCAGTTTGGGGGGACTAGCGGCCTACGAGCAGTACTTC | CASSLGGLAAYEQYF
. | 13 | TRBJ1-5 | TRBV6-5 | . | TGTGCCAGCAGTTACTACCCCAATCAGCCCCAGCATTTT | CASSYYPNQPQHF
. | 14 | TRBJ2-7 | TRBV27 | few | TGTGCCAGCAGTTTGGCGGGGCCAGGCTACGAGCAGTACTTC | CASSLAGPGYEQYF
. | 16 | TRBJ2-1 | TRBV13 | . | TGTGCCAGCAGCTTAACAGGACAAGGTGACTACAATGAGCAGTTCTTC | CASSLTGQGDYNEQFF
TRBD2 | 16 | TRBJ2-7 | TRBV4-1 | . | TGCGCCAGCAGCCAAGAGTGGGCTAGCGGGAACTACGAGCAGTACTTC | CASSQEWASGNYEQYF
TRBD2 | 17 | TRBJ2-5 | TRBV28 | . | TGTGCCAGCAGTCTTGTATTAGCGGGAGGGCGGGGGGAGACCCAGTACTTC | CASSLVLAGGRGETQYF
. | 14 | TRBJ1-2 | TRBV27 | . | TGTGCCAGCAGTTTTGCGGGTTCTAACTATGGCTACACCTTC | CASSFAGSNYGYTF
. | 14 | TRBJ1-5 | TRBV6-5 | . | TGTGCCAGCAGTTACTCGAATAGCAATCAGCCCCAGCATTTT | CASSYSNSNQPQHF
. | 14 | TRBJ1-2 | TRBV5-4 | . | TGTGCCAGCAGCTCCGCTCCGGCTAACTATGGCTACACCTTC | CASSSAPANYGYTF
TRBD1 | 14 | TRBJ2-7 | TRBV29-1 | . | TGCAGCGTTGAAGAGCCGGGACAGACCTACGAGCAGTACTTC | CSVEEPGQTYEQYF
TRBD1 | 16 | TRBJ2-7 | TRBV2 | few | TGTGCCAGCAGTGATGACCGTCAGGGGGTAACCTACGAGCAGTACTTC | CASSDDRQGVTYEQYF
. | 13 | TRBJ1-5 | TRBV5-1 | few | TGCGCCAGCAGCTTGGGCGGAGCGACGCCCCAGCATTTT | CASSLGGATPQHF
. | 15 | TRBJ1-1 | TRBV28 | . | TGTGCCAGCAGTTTATCCCGTCGGGGGAACACTGAAGCTTTCTTT | CASSLSRRGNTEAFF
. | 13 | TRBJ1-2 | TRBV27 | few | TGTGCCAGTGCAGAGAATTCTAACTATGGCTACACCTTC | CASAENSNYGYTF
TRBD2 | 16 | TRBJ2-1 | TRBV7-2 | . | TGTGCCAGCAGCTTACTTTTGGGACTAGCCTACAATGAGCAGTTCTTC | CASSLLLGLAYNEQFF
. | 14 | TRBJ2-2 | TRBV7-6 | . | TGTGCCAGCAGCCTCCCAGGATATACCGGGGAGCTGTTTTTT | CASSLPGYTGELFF
TRBD2 | 16 | TRBJ2-5 | TRBV12-5 | . | TGTGCTAGTGGTTTGGTACCTAGCGGGAGTGGGGAGACCCAGTACTTC | CASGLVPSGSGETQYF
TRBD2 | 18 | TRBJ2-1 | TRBV7-3 | . | TGTGCCAGCAGCCCAACGACTAGCGGTTATATGGGTAAAAATGAGCAGTTCTTC | CASSPTTSGYMGKNEQFF
TRBD1 | 16 | TRBJ2-1 | TRBV27 | once | TGTGCCAGCAGTTTACTTCGGACAGGGGGCTACAATGAGCAGTTCTTC | CASSLLRTGGYNEQFF
TRBD1 | 15 | TRBJ2-5 | TRBV28 | . | TGTGCCAGCAGGGTGAACAGGGGGCGCCGAGAGACCCAGTACTTC | CASRVNRGRRETQYF
TRBD1 | 14 | TRBJ1-2 | TRBV11-3 | once | TGTGCCAGCAGCTTAGGGACAGGGGCCTCTGGCTACACCTTC | CASSLGTGASGYTF
. | 10 | TRBJ1-2 | TRBV9 | . | TGTGCCAGCAGCGGGGCGAGTCACACCTTC | CASSGASHTF
. | 17 | TRBJ2-2 | TRBV4-1 | . | TGCGCCAGCAGCCAAGGTGAAAGGGCGGTTTACGGCGGGGAGCTGTTTTTT | CASSQGERAVYGGELFF
. | 15 | TRBJ1-3 | TRBV5-1 | . | TGCGCCAGCAGCAAAGACCGAAGCTCTGGAAACACCATATATTTT | CASSKDRSSGNTIYF
. | 14 | TRBJ2-1 | TRBV27 | . | TGTGCCAGCAGCCAGCGGCGCGCCTACAATGAGCAGTTCTTC | CASSQRRAYNEQFF
. | 16 | TRBJ2-1 | TRBV11-3 | . | TGTGCCAGCAGCTCCCGGGACTCCCCAGGGGGCAATGAGCAGTTCTTC | CASSSRDSPGGNEQFF
TRBD1 | 14 | TRBJ2-5 | TRBV9 | once | TGTGCCAGCAGCGGACAGGGTCCTCAAGAGACCCAGTACTTC | CASSGQGPQETQYF
. | 13 | TRBJ2-1 | TRBV12-5 | . | TGTGCTAGTGGCATCCCGGGACGAGATGAGCAGTTCTTC | CASGIPGRDEQFF
TRBD1 | 14 | TRBJ1-2 | TRBV28 | . | TGTGCCAGCAGTTTACAGGGGGGGAGCTATGGCTACACCTTC | CASSLQGGSYGYTF
. | 15 | TRBJ1-2 | TRBV28 | once | TGTGCCAGCAGCCTACACCGAAGGGGGAACTATGGCTACACCTTC | CASSLHRRGNYGYTF
TRBD1 | 12 | TRBJ1-1 | TRBV2 | . | TGTGCCAGCCGACAGGGGGACACTGAAGCTTTCTTT | CASRQGDTEAFF
TRBD2 | 16 | TRBJ2-7 | TRBV18 | . | TGTGCCAGCTCACCCTCCGGGACTAGACGCTACTACGAGCAGTACTTC | CASSPSGTRRYYEQYF
. | 13 | TRBJ1-2 | TRBV30 | . | TGTGCCTGGAGTATCCAGGGGATGGATGGCTACACCTTC | CAWSIQGMDGYTF
. | 21 | TRBJ2-6 | TRBV5-1 | . | TGCGCCAGCAGCTTGCAACCCTCAAACAGGGGGGGCCCTTCTGGGGCCAACGTCCTGACTTTC | CASSLQPSNRGGPSGANVLTF
. | 14 | TRBJ2-7 | TRBV5-1 | . | TGCGCCAGCAGCTTCGGGGCGGGAACCTACGAGCAGTACTTC | CASSFGAGTYEQYF
TRBD1 | 14 | TRBJ1-4 | TRBV5-6 | . | TGTGCCAGCAGCTTCGGGACAGGAAATGAAAAACTGTTTTTT | CASSFGTGNEKLFF
. | 16 | TRBJ1-5 | TRBV28 | . | TGTGCCAGCAGTTTCTTGGGGTCCGCGGGCAATCAGCCCCAGCATTTT | CASSFLGSAGNQPQHF
TRBD2 | 15 | TRBJ2-7 | TRBV6-6 | . | TGTGCCAGCAGTTCCCCCGGGACTAGCGGGAGCGAGCAGTACTTC | CASSSPGTSGSEQYF
. | 12 | TRBJ1-2 | TRBV2 | . | TGTGCCAGCAAGGTAGATCTCTATGGCTACACCTTC | CASKVDLYGYTF
. | 15 | TRBJ2-1 | TRBV11-2 | . | TGTGCCAGCAGCTTCGAAAGGACTTCGTACAATGAGCAGTTCTTC | CASSFERTSYNEQFF
TRBD1 | 17 | TRBJ2-4 | TRBV5-1 | . | TGCGCCAGCAGCCCAAGCGGACAGGGGGCTACCAAAAACATTCAGTACTTC | CASSPSGQGATKNIQYF
. | 14 | TRBJ1-2 | TRBV4-2 | . | TGTGCCAGCAGCCAGTTACAGTTTAACTATGGCTACACCTTC | CASSQLQFNYGYTF
. | 14 | TRBJ1-1 | TRBV27 | . | TGTGCCAGCAGAATAGCAGGGGTATCGACTGAAGCTTTCTTT | CASRIAGVSTEAFF
. | 11 | TRBJ2-1 | TRBV11-3 | . | TGTGCCAGCAGCTTCGGGTATGAGCAGTTCTTC | CASSFGYEQFF
. | 12 | TRBJ1-1 | TRBV19 | few | TGTGCCAGTAGTATAGCGACAGACCAGGCTTTCTTT | CASSIATDQAFF
. | 14 | TRBJ2-7 | TRBV9 | . | TGTGCCAGCAGCGGACCGGGACGCAGGGACGAGCAGTACTTC | CASSGPGRRDEQYF